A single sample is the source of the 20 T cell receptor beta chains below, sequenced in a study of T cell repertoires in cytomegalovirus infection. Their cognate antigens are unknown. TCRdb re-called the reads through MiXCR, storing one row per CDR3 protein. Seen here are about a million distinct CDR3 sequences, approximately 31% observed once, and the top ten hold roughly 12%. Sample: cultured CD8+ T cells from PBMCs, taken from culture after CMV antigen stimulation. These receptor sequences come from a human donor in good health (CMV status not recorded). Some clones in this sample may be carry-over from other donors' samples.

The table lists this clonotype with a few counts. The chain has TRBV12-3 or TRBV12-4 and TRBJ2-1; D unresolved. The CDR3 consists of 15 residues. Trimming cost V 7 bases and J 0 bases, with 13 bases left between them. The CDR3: CASTVGPSSYNEQFF. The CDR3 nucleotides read TGTGCCAGCACCGTGGGCCCCAGCTCCTACAATGAGCAGTTCTTC.

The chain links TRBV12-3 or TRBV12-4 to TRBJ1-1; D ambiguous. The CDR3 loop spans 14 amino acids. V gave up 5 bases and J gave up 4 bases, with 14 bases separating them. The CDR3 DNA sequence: TGTGCCAGCAGTCTAAAGCCCCTCGGCACTGAAGCTTTCTTT. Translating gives CASSLKPLGTEAFF.

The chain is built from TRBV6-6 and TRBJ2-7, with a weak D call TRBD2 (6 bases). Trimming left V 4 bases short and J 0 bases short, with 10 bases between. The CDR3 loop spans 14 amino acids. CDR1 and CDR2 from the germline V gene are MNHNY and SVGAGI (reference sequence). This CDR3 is CASSWDSSSYEQYF. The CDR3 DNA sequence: TGTGCCAGCAGTTGGGACTCGAGCTCCTACGAGCAGTACTTC.

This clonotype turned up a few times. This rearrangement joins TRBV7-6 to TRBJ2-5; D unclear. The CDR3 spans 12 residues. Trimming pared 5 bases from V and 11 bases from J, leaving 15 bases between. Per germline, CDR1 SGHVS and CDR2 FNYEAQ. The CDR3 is CASSPGADSQYF. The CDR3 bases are TGTGCCAGCAGCCCCGGAGCTGATAGTCAGTACTTC.

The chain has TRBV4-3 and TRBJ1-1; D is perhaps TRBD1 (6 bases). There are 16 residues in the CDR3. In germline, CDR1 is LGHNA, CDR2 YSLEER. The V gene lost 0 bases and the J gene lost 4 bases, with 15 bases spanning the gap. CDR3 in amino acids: CASSQDEGGLSTEAFF. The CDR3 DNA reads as TGCGCCAGCAGCCAAGATGAAGGGGGTTTGAGCACTGAAGCTTTCTTT.

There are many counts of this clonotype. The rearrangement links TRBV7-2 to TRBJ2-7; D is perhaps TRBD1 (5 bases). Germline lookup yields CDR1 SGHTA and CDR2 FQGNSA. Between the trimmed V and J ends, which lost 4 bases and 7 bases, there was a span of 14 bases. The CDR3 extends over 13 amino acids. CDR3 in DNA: TGTGCCAGCAGCTCGGCAGGGTTGAGGGAGCAGTACTTC. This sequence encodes CASSSAGLREQYF.

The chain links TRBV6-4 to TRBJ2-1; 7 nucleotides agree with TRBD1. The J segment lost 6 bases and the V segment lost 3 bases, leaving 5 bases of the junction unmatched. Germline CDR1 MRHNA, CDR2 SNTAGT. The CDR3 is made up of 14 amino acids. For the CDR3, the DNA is TGTGCCAGCAGTGAAGGACAGGCCGGCAATGAGCAGTTCTTC. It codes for CASSEGQAGNEQFF.

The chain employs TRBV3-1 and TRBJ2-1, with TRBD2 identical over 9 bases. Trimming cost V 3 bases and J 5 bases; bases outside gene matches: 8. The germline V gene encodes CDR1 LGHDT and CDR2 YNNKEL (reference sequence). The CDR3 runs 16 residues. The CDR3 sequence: CASSQSFSGGDNEQFF. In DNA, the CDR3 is TGTGCCAGCAGCCAGTCCTTTAGCGGGGGTGACAATGAGCAGTTCTTC.

CDR3 sequence: CASSYREQEHTGELFF. CDR3 bases: TGTGCCAGCAGCTACAGGGAGCAGGAGCACACCGGGGAGCTGTTTTTT. The chain is built from TRBV5-4 and TRBJ2-2, with D possibly TRBD1 on 6 matching bases. Trimming took off 3 bases at V and 3 bases at J, with 15 bases between the two ends. The CDR3 sequence is 16 residues long. The germline V gene has CDR1 SGHNT and CDR2 YYREEE (reference sequence).

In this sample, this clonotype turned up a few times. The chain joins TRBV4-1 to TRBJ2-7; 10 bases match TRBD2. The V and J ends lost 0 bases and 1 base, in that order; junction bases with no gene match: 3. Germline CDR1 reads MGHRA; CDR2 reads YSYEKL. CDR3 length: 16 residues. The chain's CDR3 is CASSQDSSGGSYEQYV. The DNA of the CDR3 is TGCGCCAGCAGCCAAGATTCTAGCGGGGGATCCTACGAGCAGTACGTC.

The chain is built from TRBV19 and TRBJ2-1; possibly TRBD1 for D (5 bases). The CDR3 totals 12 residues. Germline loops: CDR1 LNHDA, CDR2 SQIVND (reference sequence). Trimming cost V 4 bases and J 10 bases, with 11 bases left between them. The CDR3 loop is CASSTPKGEQFF. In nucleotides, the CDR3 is TGTGCCAGTAGTACCCCCAAGGGGGAGCAGTTCTTC.

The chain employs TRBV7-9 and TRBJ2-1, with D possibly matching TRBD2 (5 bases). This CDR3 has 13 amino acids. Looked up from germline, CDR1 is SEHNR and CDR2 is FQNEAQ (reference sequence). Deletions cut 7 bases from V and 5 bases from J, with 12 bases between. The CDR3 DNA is TGTGCCAGCACCCCCCAGGAGGACAATGAGCAGTTCTTC. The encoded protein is CASTPQEDNEQFF.

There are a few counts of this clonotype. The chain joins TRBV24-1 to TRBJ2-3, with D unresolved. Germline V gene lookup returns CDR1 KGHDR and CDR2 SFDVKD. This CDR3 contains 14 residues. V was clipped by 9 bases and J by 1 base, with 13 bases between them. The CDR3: CATSAGFGTDTQYF. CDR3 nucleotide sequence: TGTGCCACCTCCGCCGGCTTTGGCACAGATACGCAGTATTTT.

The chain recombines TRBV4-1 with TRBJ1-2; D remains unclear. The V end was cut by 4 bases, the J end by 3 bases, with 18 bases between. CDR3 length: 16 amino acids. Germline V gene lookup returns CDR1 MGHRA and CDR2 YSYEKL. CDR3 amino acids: CASSLPGRGEDYGYTF. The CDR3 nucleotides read TGCGCCAGCAGCCTCCCCGGCCGGGGAGAAGACTATGGCTACACCTTC.

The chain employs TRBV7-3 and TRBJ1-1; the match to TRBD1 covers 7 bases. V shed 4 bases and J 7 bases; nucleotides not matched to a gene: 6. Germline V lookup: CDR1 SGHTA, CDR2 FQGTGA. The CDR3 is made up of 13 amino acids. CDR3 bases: TGTGCCAGCAGCTCCCCGGGACAGCTTGAAGCTTTCTTT. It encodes CASSSPGQLEAFF.

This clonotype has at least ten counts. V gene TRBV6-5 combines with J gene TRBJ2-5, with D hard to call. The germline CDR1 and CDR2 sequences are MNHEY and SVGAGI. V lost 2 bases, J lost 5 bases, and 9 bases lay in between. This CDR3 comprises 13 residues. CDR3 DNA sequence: TGTGCCAGCAGTTACGGCACGGAGGAGACCCAGTACTTC. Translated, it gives CASSYGTEETQYF.

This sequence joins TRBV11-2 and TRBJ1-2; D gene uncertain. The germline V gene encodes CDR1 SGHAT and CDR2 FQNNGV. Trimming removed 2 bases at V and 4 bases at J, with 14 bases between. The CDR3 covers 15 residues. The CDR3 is CASSLTNTQSYGYTF. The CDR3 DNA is TGTGCCAGCAGCTTAACGAATACCCAAAGCTATGGCTACACCTTC.

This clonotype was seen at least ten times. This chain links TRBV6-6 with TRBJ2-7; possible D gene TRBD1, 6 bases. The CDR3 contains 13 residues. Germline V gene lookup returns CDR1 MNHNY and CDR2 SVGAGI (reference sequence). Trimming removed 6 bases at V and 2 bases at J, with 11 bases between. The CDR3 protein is CASSLDRPYEQYV. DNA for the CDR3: TGTGCCAGCAGCTTAGACAGGCCCTACGAGCAGTACGTC.

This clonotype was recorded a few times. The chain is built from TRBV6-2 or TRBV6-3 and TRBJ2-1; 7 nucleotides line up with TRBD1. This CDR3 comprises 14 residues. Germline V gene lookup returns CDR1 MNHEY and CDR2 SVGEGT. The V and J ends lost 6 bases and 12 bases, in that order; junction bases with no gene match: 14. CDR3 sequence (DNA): TGTGCCAGCAGCTCCGGGACAGCCCACATGGGGCAGTTCTTC. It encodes CASSSGTAHMGQFF.

The CDR3 region has the DNA TGTGCCAGCAGTCAAGGACCTACCGGGGAGCTGTTTTTT. It yields the protein CASSQGPTGELFF. V and J are TRBV28 and TRBJ2-2; no definite D call. V was trimmed by 5 bases and J by 5 bases, leaving 9 bases between them. In germline, CDR1 is MDHEN, CDR2 SYDVKM. CDR3 length equals 13 residues.